This T cell receptor beta chain was sequenced during a study of CD8+ T cells in alopecia areata. This clone was counted a few times. Following RNA extraction, reverse transcription yielded cDNA that acted as the sequencing template. The assay was immunoSEQ multiplex PCR, and TCRdb's table has in-frame clones only and misses some. The data hold 80,000 to 100,000 clones, with 44% observed a single time. Germline V CDR1 and CDR2: SQVTM, ANQGSEA. This CDR3 is built from 13 residues. Treatment indicated: oral pan-JAK inhibitor, 5-10 mg twice daily. The sequences come from CD8+ T cells sorted from blood, collected at week 24, from a patient treated with tofacitinib. The J gene is TRBJ2-5, the V gene TRBV29-1; 7 bases align to TRBD1. The DNA end is a closer match to TRBJ2-7, so the J assignment may be wrong. This clonotype originated in a human donor with alopecia areata. CDR3 DNA sequence: TGCAGCGTTGAAGGTAGACAGGGATACGAGCAGTACTTC. Translation gives CSVEGRQGYEQYF.